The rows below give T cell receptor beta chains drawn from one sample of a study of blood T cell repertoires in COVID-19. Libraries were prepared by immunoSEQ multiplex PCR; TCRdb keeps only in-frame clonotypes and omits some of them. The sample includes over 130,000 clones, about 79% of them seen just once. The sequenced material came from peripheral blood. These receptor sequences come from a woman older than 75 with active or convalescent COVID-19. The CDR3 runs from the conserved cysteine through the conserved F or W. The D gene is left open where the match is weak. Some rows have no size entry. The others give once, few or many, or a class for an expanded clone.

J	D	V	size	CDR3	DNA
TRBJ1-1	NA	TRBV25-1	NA	CASIAVGLGTEAFF	TGTGCCAGCATTGCGGTGGGGCTAGGGACTGAAGCTTTCTTT
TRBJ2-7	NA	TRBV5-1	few	CASSVSGTGILDEQYF	TGCGCCAGCAGCGTTAGCGGGACAGGGATTTTAGACGAGCAGTACTTC
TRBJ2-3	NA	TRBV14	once	CASSQDTGSTDTQYF	TGTGCCAGCAGCCAAGATACGGGGAGCACAGATACGCAGTATTTT
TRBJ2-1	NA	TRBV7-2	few	CASSPSWRQNNEQFF	TGTGCCAGCAGCCCCTCATGGAGGCAGAACAATGAGCAGTTCTTC
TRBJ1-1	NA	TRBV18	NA	CASSPLSGENTEAFF	TGTGCCAGCTCACCATTGTCAGGGGAGAACACTGAAGCTTTCTTT
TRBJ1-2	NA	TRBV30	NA	CAWSATQGNPNGYTF	TGTGCCTGGAGTGCTACACAGGGAAACCCCAATGGCTACACCTTC
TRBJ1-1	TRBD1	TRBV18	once	CASSVRTGAANTEAFF	TGTGCCAGCTCAGTACGGACAGGGGCAGCTAACACTGAAGCTTTCTTT
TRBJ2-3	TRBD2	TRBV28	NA	CASSRQPGLAGLDTQYF	TGTGCCAGCAGCCGCCAACCGGGACTAGCGGGGTTGGATACGCAGTATTTT
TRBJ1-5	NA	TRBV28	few	CALRGGWDQPQHF	TGTGCCTTACGGGGGGGATGGGATCAGCCCCAGCATTTT
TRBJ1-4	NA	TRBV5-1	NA	CASSGAGRWNEKLFF	TGCGCCAGCAGCGGTGCGGGACGGTGGAATGAAAAACTGTTTTTT
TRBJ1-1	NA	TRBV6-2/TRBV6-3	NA	CASSYNSGGTDTEAFF	TGTGCCAGCAGTTACAACTCCGGGGGGACCGACACTGAAGCTTTCTTT
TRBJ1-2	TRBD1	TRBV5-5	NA	CASRGQLYGYTF	TGTGCCAGCAGGGGACAGCTTTATGGCTACACCTTC
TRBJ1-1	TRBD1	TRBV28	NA	CASSLCIEGADTEAFF	TGTGCCAGCAGTTTATGCATCGAGGGGGCTGACACTGAAGCTTTCTTT
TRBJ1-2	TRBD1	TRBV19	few	CATSRDRSNYGYTF	TGTGCCACTAGCCGGGACAGGAGTAACTATGGCTACACCTTC
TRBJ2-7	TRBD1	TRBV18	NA	CASSPWDSYEQYF	TGTGCCAGCTCACCTTGGGACAGCTACGAGCAGTACTTC
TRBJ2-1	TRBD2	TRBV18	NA	CASSPTSGGAFYNEQFF	TGTGCCAGCTCACCGACTAGCGGGGGGGCTTTCTACAATGAGCAGTTCTTC
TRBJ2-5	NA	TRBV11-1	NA	CASSPPGPRGETQYF	TGTGCCAGCAGCCCGCCGGGACCGAGGGGGGAGACCCAGTACTTC
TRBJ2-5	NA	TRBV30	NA	CAVSPGETQYF	TGTGCTGTCTCCCCCGGGGAGACCCAGTACTTC
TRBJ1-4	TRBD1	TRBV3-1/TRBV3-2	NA	CASSQDAGGRKLFF	TGTGCCAGCAGCCAAGATGCAGGGGGCAGAAAACTGTTTTTT
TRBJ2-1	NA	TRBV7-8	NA	CASSSIRGRRNEQFF	TGTGCCAGCAGCTCCATCAGGGGCCGCCGCAATGAGCAGTTCTTC
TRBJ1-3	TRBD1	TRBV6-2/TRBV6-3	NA	CASSPSATGISGNTIYF	TGTGCCAGCAGCCCAAGTGCGACAGGGATCTCTGGAAACACCATATATTTT
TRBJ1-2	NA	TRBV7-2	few	CASSYRQGKYGYTF	TGTGCCAGCAGCTACCGGCAGGGGAAATATGGCTACACCTTC
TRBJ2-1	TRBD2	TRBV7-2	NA	CASSFFIISTSGVKGEQFF	TGTGCCAGCAGCTTTTTTATTATATCGACTAGCGGGGTGAAAGGTGAGCAGTTCTTC
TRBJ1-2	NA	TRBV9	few	CASSPRRQAGGYTF	TGTGCCAGCAGCCCCCGAAGACAGGCTGGGGGCTACACCTTC
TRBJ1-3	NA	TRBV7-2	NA	CASSLAPIPSDTIYF	TGTGCCAGCAGCTTAGCCCCCATACCGTCGGACACCATATATTTT
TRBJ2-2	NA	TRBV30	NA	CAWSKTQGNTGELFF	TGTGCCTGGAGTAAAACTCAGGGGAACACCGGGGAGCTGTTTTTT
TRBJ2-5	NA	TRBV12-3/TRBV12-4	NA	CASSLRRGSTQYF	TGTGCCAGCAGTTTGCGCAGGGGAAGTACCCAGTACTTC
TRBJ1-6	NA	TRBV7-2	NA	CASSPQGSISPLHF	TGTGCCAGCAGCCCACAGGGTTCCATTTCACCCCTCCACTTT
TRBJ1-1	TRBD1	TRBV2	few	CASCDRGDTEAFF	TGTGCCAGTTGCGACAGGGGAGACACTGAAGCTTTCTTT
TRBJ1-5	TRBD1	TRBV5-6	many	CASSSQGKPNQPQHF	TGTGCCAGCAGCTCACAGGGGAAACCCAATCAGCCCCAGCATTTT
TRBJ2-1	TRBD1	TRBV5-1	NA	CASSWGQFSYNEQFF	TGCGCCAGCAGCTGGGGACAGTTCTCCTACAATGAGCAGTTCTTC
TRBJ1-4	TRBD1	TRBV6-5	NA	CASSTGVTNEKLFF	TGTGCCAGCAGTACAGGGGTAACTAATGAAAAACTGTTTTTT
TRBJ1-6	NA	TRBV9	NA	CASSPPGPNSPLHF	TGTGCCAGCAGCCCACCAGGCCCTAATTCACCCCTCCACTTT
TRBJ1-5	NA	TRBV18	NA	CASSPRDNQPQHF	TGTGCCAGCTCACCCAGGGACAATCAGCCCCAGCATTTT
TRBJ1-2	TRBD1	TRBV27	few	CASSPGQPTFGYTF	TGTGCCAGCAGTCCGGGACAGCCTACTTTTGGCTACACCTTC
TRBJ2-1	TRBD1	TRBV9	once	CASSATQDRISNEQFF	TGTGCCAGCAGCGCCACCCAGGACAGGATAAGCAATGAGCAGTTCTTC
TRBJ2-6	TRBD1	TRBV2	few	CASSENQGDPSGANVLTF	TGTGCCAGCAGTGAAAACCAGGGGGATCCCTCTGGGGCCAACGTCCTGACTTTC
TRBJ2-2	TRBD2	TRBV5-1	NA	CASLSGLAGTGELFF	TGCGCCAGCTTGAGTGGGCTAGCGGGAACCGGGGAGCTGTTTTTT
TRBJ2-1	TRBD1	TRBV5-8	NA	CASSLTGWDREVNEQFF	TGTGCCAGCAGCTTGACAGGGTGGGACAGGGAGGTCAATGAGCAGTTCTTC
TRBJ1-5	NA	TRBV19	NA	CASSIGSRGASNQPQHF	TGTGCCAGTAGTATAGGTTCACGGGGGGCAAGCAATCAGCCCCAGCATTTT
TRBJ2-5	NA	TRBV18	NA	CASSPPGQIETQYF	TGTGCCAGCTCACCTCCGGGACAAATAGAGACCCAGTACTTC
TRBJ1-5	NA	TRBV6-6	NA	CASSGGAPQHF	TGTGCCAGCAGCGGAGGGGCGCCCCAGCATTTT